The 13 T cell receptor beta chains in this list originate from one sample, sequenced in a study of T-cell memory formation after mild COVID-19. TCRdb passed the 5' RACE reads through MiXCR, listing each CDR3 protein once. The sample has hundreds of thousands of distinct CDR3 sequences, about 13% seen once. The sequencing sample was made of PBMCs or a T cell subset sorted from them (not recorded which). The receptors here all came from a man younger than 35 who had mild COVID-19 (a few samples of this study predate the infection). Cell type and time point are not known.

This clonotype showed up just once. The CDR3 loop is CASSPRGGQQFF. The CDR3 coding sequence is TGTGCCAGCAGCCCCCGGGGGGGTCAGCAGTTCTTC. V is TRBV12-3 or TRBV12-4 and J is TRBJ2-1; TRBD2 matches 8 bases. The CDR3 extends over 12 amino acids. V gave up 6 bases and J gave up 11 bases; unmatched junction bases: 6.

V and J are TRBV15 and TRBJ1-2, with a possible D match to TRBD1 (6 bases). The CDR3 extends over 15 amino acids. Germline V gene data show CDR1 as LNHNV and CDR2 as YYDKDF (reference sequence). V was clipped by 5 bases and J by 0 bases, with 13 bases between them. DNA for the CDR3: TGTGCCACCAGCTCCCACAGGGCTCCTAACTATGGCTACACCTTC. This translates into CATSSHRAPNYGYTF.

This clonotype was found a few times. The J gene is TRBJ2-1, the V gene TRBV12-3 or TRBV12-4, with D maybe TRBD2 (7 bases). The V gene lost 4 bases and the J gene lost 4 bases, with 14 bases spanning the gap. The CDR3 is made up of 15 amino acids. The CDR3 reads CASSWLAGAYNEQFF. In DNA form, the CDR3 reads TGTGCCAGCAGTTGGTTGGCGGGGGCATACAATGAGCAGTTCTTC.

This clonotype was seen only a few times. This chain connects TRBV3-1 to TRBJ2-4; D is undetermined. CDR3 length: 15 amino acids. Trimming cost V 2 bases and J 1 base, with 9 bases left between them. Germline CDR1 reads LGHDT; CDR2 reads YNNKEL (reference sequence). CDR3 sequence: CASSQRAGAKNIQYF. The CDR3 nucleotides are TGTGCCAGCAGCCAAAGGGCCGGGGCCAAAAACATTCAGTACTTC.

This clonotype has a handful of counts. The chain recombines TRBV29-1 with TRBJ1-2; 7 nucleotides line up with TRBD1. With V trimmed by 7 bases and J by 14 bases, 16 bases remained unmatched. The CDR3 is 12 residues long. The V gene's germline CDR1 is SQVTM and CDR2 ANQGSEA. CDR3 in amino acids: CSAPGQEGVKTF. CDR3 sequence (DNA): TGCAGCGCCCCAGGACAGGAGGGGGTGAAAACCTTC.

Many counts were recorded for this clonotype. The CDR3 loop is CASSLSRTRRGRTDTQYF. In DNA form, the CDR3 reads TGTGCCAGCAGCTTATCCCGGACCCGGCGGGGGCGAACAGATACGCAGTATTTT. This chain uses TRBV7-2 with TRBJ2-3; possible D gene TRBD2, 7 bases. Germline CDR1 reads SGHTA; CDR2 reads FQGNSA. The CDR3 spans 18 residues. With 2 bases removed from V and 3 bases from J, the gap between germline ends came to 21 bases.

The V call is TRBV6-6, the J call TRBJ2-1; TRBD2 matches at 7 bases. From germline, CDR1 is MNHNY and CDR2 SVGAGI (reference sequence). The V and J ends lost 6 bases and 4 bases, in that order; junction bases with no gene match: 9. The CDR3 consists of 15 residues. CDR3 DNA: TGTGCCAGCAGCGGCGGGACTACAGGATACAATGAGCAGTTCTTC. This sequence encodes CASSGGTTGYNEQFF.

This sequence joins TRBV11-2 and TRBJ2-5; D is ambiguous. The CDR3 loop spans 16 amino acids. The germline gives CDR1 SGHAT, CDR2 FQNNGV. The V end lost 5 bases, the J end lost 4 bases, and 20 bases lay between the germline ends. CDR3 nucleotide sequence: TGTGCCAGCAGCCTTACCATCCGGGTCCTCCGAGAGACCCAGTACTTC. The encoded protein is CASSLTIRVLRETQYF.

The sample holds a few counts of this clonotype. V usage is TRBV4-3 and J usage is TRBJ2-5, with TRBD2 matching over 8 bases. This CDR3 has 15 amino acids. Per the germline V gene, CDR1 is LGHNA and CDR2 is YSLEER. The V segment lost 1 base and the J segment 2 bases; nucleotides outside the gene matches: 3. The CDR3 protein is CASSQASSGQETQYF. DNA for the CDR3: TGCGCCAGCAGCCAAGCCTCTAGCGGGCAAGAGACCCAGTACTTC.

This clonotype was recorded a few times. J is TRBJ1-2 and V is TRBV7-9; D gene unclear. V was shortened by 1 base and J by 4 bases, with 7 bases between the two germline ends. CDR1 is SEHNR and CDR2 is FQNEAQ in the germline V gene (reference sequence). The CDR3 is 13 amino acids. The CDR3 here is CASSLDAVYGYTF. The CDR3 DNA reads TGTGCCAGCAGCTTAGATGCGGTCTATGGCTACACCTTC.

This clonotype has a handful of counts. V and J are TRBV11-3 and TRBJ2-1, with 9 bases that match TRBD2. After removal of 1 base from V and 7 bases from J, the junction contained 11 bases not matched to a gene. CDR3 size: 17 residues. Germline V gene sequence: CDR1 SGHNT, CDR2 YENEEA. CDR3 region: CASSLVGTSFIWNEQFF. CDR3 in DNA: TGTGCCAGCAGCTTAGTGGGGACTAGCTTCATCTGGAATGAGCAGTTCTTC.

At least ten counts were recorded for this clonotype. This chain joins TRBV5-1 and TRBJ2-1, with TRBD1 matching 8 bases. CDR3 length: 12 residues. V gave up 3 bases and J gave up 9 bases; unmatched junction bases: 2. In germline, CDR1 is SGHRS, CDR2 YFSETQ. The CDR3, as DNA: TGCGCCAGCAGCTCCCAGGGGGCTGAGCAGTTCTTC. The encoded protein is CASSSQGAEQFF.

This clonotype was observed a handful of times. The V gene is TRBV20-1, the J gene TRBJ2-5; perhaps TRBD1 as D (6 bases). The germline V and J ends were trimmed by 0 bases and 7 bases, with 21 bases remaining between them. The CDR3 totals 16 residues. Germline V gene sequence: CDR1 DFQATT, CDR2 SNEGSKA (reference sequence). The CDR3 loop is CSARDILDSPRGTQYF. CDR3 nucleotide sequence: TGCAGTGCTAGAGATATCCTGGACAGTCCCAGGGGGACCCAGTACTTC.